This is a list of T cell receptor beta chains from one sample in a study of patients and donors after allogeneic stem cell transplantation. Each CDR3 protein is one row after TCRdb ran MiXCR on the RT-PCR reads. The repertoire holds 30,000 to 40,000 distinct CDR3 sequences, roughly a third seen once, with around 76% in the top ten. Input material: blood, either unsorted or a sorted T cell fraction (not recorded which). Receptors originate from a human donor who was either an allogeneic HSCT recipient or a stem cell or donor lymphocyte infusion donor (not recorded which). It is not recorded whose cells these are; they may come from a transplant donor. The CDR3 runs from the conserved cysteine through the conserved F or W. A D gene is named only where the DNA matches it firmly.

len: 13
v_gene: TRBV7-8
d_gene: .
j_gene: TRBJ1-1
CDR3aa: CASSGTGDTEAFF

len: 13
v_gene: TRBV27
d_gene: .
j_gene: TRBJ2-3
CDR3aa: CASSSISTDTQYF

len: 13
v_gene: TRBV7-9
d_gene: TRBD1
j_gene: TRBJ1-1
CDR3aa: CASSTLQGAEAFF

len: 13
v_gene: TRBV11-3
d_gene: .
j_gene: TRBJ1-1
CDR3aa: CASSSLQGTEAFF

len: 15
v_gene: TRBV15
d_gene: TRBD2
j_gene: TRBJ2-5
CDR3aa: CATRKRGAGGETQYF

len: 15
v_gene: TRBV12-3/TRBV12-4
d_gene: TRBD1
j_gene: TRBJ2-7
CDR3aa: CASSPGQGRMWEQYF

len: 14
v_gene: TRBV7-9
d_gene: .
j_gene: TRBJ1-3
CDR3aa: CASSWGNSGNTIYF

len: 15
v_gene: TRBV20-1
d_gene: .
j_gene: TRBJ1-2
CDR3aa: CSARERSLWHYGYTF

len: 15
v_gene: TRBV7-9
d_gene: .
j_gene: TRBJ2-1
CDR3aa: CASSFRDRIGNEQFF

len: 12
v_gene: TRBV12-3/TRBV12-4
d_gene: .
j_gene: TRBJ2-1
CDR3aa: CASSYRENEQFF

len: 15
v_gene: TRBV20-1
d_gene: .
j_gene: TRBJ1-5
CDR3aa: CSARMTDLRNQPQHF

len: 14
v_gene: TRBV3-1
d_gene: TRBD1
j_gene: TRBJ1-1
CDR3aa: CASSQNTGGTEAFF

len: 16
v_gene: TRBV29-1
d_gene: TRBD2
j_gene: TRBJ2-3
CDR3aa: CSVRLAGGWNTDTQYF

len: 16
v_gene: TRBV6-5
d_gene: TRBD2
j_gene: TRBJ2-1
CDR3aa: CASSDFLAGAGNEQFF

len: 16
v_gene: TRBV5-4
d_gene: TRBD2
j_gene: TRBJ2-7
CDR3aa: CASSLATASGTYEQYF

len: 16
v_gene: TRBV6-5
d_gene: .
j_gene: TRBJ2-5
CDR3aa: CASSYYPPTGQETQYF

len: 12
v_gene: TRBV7-9
d_gene: .
j_gene: TRBJ1-2
CDR3aa: CASSPRLYGYTF

len: 13
v_gene: TRBV29-1
d_gene: .
j_gene: TRBJ1-6
CDR3aa: CSVAGDVDSPLHF

len: 17
v_gene: TRBV5-5
d_gene: TRBD1
j_gene: TRBJ2-7
CDR3aa: CASSQPTQGAPGHEQYF

len: 17
v_gene: TRBV27
d_gene: .
j_gene: TRBJ2-7
CDR3aa: CASSLYGSYDSSYEQYF

len: 15
v_gene: TRBV20-1
d_gene: .
j_gene: TRBJ2-5
CDR3aa: CSASSQGDMGETQYF

len: 15
v_gene: TRBV12-3/TRBV12-4
d_gene: TRBD2
j_gene: TRBJ2-2
CDR3aa: CASGIAGTNTGELFF